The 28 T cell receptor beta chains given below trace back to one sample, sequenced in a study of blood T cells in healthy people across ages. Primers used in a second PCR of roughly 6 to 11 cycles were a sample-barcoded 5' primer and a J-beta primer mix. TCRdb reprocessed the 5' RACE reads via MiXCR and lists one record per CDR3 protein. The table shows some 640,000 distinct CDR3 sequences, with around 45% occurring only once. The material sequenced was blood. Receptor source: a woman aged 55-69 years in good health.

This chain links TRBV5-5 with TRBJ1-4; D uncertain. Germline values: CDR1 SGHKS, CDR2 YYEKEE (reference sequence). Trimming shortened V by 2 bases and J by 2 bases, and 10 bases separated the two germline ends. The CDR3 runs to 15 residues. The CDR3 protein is CASSFMRSTNEKLFF. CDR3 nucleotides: TGTGCCAGCAGCTTCATGAGGTCGACTAATGAAAAACTGTTTTTT.

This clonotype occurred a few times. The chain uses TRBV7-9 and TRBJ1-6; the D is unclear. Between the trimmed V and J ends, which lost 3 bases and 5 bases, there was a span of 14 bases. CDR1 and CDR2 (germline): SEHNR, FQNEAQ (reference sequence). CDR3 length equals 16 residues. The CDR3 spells CASSFLTRGDNSPLHF. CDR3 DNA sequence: TGTGCCAGCAGCTTCCTCACCCGCGGGGATAATTCACCCCTCCACTTT.

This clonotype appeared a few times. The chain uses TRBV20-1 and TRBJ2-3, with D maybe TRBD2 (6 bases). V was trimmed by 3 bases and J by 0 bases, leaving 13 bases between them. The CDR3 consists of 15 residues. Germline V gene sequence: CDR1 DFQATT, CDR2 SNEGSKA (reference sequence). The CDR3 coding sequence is TGCAGTGCTAGGGGTCCGGGACTTAGCACAGATACGCAGTATTTT. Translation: CSARGPGLSTDTQYF.

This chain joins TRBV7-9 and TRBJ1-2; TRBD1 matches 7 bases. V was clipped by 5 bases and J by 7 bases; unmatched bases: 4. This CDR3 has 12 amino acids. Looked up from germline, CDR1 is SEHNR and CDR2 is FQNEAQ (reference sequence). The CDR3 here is CASSQQGRGYTF. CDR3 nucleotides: TGTGCCAGCAGCCAACAGGGGCGTGGCTACACCTTC.

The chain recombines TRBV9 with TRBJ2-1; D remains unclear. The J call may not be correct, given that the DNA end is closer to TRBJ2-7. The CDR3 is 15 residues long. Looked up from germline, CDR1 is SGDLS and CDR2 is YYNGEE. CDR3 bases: TGTGCCAGCAGCGCCAGACTTCTCTCCTACAATGAGCAGTACTTC. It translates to CASSARLLSYNEQYF.

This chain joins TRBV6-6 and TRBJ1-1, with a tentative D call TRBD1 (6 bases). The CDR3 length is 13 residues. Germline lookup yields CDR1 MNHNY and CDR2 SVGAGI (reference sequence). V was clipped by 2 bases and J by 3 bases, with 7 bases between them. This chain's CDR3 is CASSYNRDTEAFF. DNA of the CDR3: TGTGCCAGCAGTTACAACAGGGACACTGAAGCTTTCTTT.

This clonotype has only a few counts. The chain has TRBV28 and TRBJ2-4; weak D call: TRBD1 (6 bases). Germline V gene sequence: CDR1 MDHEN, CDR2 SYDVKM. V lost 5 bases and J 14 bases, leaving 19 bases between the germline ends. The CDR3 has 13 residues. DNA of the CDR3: TGTGCCAGCAGTCCCCCTGACAGGCGGCCAGAGTACTTC. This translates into CASSPPDRRPEYF.

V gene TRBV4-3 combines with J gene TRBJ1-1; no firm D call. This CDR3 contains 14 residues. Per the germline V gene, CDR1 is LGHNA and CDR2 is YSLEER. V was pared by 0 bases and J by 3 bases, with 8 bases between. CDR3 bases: TGCGCCAGCAGCCAAGATCAAGGAGACACTGAAGCTTTCTTT. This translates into CASSQDQGDTEAFF.

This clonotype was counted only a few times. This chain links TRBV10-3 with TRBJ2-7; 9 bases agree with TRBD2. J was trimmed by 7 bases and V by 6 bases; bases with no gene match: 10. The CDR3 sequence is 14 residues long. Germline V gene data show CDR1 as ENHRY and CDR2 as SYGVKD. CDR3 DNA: TGTGCCATCAGAGAGGGACTAGCTGTCTATGAGCAGTACTTC. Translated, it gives CAIREGLAVYEQYF.

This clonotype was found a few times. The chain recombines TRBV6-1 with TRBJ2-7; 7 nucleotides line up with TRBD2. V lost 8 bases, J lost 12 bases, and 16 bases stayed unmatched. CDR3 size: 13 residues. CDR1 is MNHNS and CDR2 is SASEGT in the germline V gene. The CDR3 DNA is TGTGCCAGCGCGGCGGGAGCCGCCGCAGCTTTGTACTTC. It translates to CASAAGAAAALYF.

CDR3: CASSPQVAGANVLTF. DNA for the CDR3: TGTGCCAGCTCACCACAGGTGGCTGGGGCCAACGTCCTGACTTTC. The chain recombines TRBV18 with TRBJ2-6; D ambiguous. Germline-derived CDR1 and CDR2 are KGHSH and LQKENI. The CDR3 has 15 amino acids. The V end was cut by 1 base, the J end by 2 bases, with 6 bases between. Full variable domain (rest looked up from reference TRBV18 and TRBJ2-6): NAGVMQNPRHLVRRRGQEARLRCSPMKGHSHVYWYRQLPEEGLKFMVYLQKENIIDESGMPKERFSAEFPKEGPSILRIQQVVRGDSAAYFCASSPQVAGANVLTFGAGSRLTVL.

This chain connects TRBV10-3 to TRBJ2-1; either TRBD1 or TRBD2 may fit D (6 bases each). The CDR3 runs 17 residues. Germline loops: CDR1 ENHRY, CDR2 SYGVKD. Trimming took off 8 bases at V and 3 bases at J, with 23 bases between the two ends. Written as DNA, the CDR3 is TGTGCCATCGGAGAGGGGGACGGGGGTTTGGTCTACAATGAGCAGTTCTTC. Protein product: CAIGEGDGGLVYNEQFF.

This CDR3 is CSAKTGQGAYEQYF. CDR3 DNA sequence: TGCAGTGCCAAAACCGGACAGGGGGCCTACGAGCAGTACTTC. V and J are TRBV20-1 and TRBJ2-5; 10 positions match TRBD1. Matching the DNA end better, TRBJ2-7 makes the J call doubtful. The CDR3 is 14 amino acids. Germline assignment: CDR1 DFQATT and CDR2 SNEGSKA (reference sequence).

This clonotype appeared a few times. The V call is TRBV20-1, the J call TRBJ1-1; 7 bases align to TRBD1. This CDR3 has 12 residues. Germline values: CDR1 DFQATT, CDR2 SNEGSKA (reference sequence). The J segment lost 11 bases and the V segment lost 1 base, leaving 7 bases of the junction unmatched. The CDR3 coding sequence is TGCAGTGCTAGAGTTGGGGGACAGTCCGCTTTCTTT. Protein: CSARVGGQSAFF.

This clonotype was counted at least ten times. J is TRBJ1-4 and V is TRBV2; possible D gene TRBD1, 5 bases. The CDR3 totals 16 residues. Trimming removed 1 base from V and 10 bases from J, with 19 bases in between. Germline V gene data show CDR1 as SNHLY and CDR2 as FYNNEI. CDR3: CASSEVRDRAYGKLFF. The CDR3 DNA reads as TGTGCCAGCAGTGAAGTACGAGACAGAGCATATGGAAAACTGTTTTTT.

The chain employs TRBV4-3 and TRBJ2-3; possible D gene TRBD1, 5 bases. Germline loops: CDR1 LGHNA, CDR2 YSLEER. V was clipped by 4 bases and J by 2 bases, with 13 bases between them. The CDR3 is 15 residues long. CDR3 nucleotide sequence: TGCGCCAGCAGCCCACAGGCTTATCTCACAGATACGCAGTATTTT. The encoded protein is CASSPQAYLTDTQYF.

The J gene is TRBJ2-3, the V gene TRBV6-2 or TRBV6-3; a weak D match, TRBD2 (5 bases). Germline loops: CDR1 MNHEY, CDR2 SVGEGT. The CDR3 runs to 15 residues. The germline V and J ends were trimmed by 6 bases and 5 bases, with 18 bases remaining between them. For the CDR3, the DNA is TGTGCCAGCAGACCCCCCCTGGGAGTTAGAGATACGCAGTATTTT. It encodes CASRPPLGVRDTQYF.

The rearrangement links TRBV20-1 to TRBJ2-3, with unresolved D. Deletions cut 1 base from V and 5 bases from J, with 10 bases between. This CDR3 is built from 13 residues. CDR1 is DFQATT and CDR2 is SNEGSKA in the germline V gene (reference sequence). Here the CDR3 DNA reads TGCAGTGCTAGAGTACCTTACGAAGATACGCAGTATTTT. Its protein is CSARVPYEDTQYF.

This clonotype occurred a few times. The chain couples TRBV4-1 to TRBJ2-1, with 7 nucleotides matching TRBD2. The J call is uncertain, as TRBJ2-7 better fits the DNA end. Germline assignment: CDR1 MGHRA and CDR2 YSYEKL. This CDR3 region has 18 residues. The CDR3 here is CASSQDGVAGEVGNEQYF. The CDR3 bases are TGCGCCAGCAGCCAAGATGGAGTGGCGGGAGAAGTAGGCAATGAGCAGTACTTC.

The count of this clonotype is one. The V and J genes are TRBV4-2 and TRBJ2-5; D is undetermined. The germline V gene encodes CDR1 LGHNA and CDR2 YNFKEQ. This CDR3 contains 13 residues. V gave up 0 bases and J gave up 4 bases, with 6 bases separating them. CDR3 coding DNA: TGTGCCAGCAGCCAAGATCCCCCAGAGACCCAGTACTTC. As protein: CASSQDPPETQYF.

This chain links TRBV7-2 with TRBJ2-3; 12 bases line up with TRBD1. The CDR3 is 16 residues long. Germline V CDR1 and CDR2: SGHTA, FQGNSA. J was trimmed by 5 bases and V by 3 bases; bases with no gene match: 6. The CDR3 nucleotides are TGTGCCAGCAGCTTGCAGGGACAGGGGGCGGGAGATACGCAGTATTTT. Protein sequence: CASSLQGQGAGDTQYF. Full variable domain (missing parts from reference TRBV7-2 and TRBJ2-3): GAGVSQSPSNKVTEKGKDVELRCDPISGHTALYWYRQSLGQGLEFLIYFQGNSAPDKSGLPSDRFSAERTGGSVSTLTIQRTQQEDSAVYLCASSLQGQGAGDTQYFGPGTRLTVL.

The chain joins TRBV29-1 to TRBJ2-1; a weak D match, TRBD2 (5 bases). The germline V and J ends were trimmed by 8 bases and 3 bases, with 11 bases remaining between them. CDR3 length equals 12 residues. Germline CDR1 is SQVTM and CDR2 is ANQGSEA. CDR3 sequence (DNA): TGCAGCTCCAACCGGGACTACAATGAGCAGTTCTTC. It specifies CSSNRDYNEQFF.

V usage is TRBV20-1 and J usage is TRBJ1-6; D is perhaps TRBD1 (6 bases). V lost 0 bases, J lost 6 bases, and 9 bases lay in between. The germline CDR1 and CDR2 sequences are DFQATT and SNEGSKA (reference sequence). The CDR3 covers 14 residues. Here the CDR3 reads CSAREGAVNSPLHF. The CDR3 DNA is TGCAGTGCTAGAGAGGGGGCTGTTAATTCACCCCTCCACTTT.

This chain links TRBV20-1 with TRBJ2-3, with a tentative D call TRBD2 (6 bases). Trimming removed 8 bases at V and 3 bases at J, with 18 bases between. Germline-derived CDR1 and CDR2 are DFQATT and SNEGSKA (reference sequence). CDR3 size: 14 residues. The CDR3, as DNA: TGCAGTACCAGGGTTTCAGGGAGGACAGATACGCAGTATTTT. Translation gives CSTRVSGRTDTQYF.

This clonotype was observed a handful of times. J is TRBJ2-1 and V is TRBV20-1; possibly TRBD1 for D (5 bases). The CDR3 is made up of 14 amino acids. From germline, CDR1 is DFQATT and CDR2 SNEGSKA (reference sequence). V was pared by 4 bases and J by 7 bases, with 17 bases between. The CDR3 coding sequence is TGCAGTGCTAATGAACAGGTCCCCAAAAATGAGCAGTTCTTC. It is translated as CSANEQVPKNEQFF.

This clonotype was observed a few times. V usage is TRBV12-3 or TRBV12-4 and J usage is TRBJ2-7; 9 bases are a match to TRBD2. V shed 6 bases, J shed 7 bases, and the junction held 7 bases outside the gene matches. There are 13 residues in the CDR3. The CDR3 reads CASRPSGTGEQYF. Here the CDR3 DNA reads TGTGCCAGCAGACCTAGCGGGACTGGTGAGCAGTACTTC.

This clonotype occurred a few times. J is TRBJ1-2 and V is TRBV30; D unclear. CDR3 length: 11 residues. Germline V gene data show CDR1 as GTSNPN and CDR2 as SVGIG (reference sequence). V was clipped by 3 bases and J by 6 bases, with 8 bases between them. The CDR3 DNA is TGTGCCTGGAGCTGGGAGAATGGCTACACCTTC. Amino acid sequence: CAWSWENGYTF.

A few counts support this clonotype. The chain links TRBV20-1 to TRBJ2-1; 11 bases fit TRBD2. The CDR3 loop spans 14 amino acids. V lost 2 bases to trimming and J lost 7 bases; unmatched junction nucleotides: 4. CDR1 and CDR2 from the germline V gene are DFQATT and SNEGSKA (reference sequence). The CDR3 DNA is TGCAGTGCTAGATTAGCGGGAGGGGTTAATGAGCAGTTCTTC. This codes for CSARLAGGVNEQFF.